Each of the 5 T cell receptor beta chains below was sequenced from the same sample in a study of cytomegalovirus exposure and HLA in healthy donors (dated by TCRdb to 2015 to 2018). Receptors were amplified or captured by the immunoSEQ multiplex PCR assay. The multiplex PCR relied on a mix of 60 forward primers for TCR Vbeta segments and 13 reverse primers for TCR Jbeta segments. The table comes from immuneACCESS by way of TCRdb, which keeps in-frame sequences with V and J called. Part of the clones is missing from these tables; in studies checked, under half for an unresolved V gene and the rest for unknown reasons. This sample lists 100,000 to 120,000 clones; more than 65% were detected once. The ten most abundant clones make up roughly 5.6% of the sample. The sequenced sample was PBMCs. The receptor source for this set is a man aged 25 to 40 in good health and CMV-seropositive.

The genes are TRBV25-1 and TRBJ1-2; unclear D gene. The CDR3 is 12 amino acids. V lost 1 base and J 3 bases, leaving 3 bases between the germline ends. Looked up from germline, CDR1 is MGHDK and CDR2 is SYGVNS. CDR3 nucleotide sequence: TGTGCCAGCAGTGAATCTCACTATGGCTACACCTTC. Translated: CASSESHYGYTF.

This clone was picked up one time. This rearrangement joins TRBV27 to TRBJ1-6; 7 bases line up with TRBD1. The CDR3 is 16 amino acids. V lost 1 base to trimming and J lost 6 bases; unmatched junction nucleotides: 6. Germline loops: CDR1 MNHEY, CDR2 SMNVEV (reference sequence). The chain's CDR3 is CASSLYQGVSNSPLHF. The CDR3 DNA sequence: TGTGCCAGCAGTTTATATCAGGGGGTGAGTAATTCACCCCTCCACTTT.

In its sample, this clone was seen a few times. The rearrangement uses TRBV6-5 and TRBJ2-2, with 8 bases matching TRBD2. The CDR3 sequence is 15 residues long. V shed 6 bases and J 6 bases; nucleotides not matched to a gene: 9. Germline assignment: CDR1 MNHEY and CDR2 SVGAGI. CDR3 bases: TGTGCCAGCAGGCTCCGGCGGGGGGACGCCGGGGAGCTGTTTTTT. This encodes CASRLRRGDAGELFF.

The DNA for the CDR3 is TGCAGCGTTGTCGACCCCAGGGAAAACACTGAAGCTTTCTTT. Protein: CSVVDPRENTEAFF. The rearrangement uses TRBV29-1 and TRBJ1-1; TRBD1 might be the D (5 bases). The CDR3 totals 14 residues. Per germline, CDR1 SQVTM and CDR2 ANQGSEA. V gave up 4 bases and J gave up 2 bases, with 14 bases separating them. Full variable domain (remainder filled in from reference TRBV29-1 and TRBJ1-1): SAVISQKPSRDICQRGTSLTIQCQVDSQVTMMFWYRQQPGQSLTLIATANQGSEATYESGFVIDKFPISRPNLTFSTLTVSNMSPEDSSIYLCSVVDPRENTEAFFGQGTRLTVV.

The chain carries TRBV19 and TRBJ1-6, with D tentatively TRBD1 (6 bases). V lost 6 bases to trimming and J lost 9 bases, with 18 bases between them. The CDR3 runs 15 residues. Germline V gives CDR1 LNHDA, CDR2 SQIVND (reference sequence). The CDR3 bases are TGTGCCAGTAGCGTAGGGGGGGTGGAAAGTTCACCCCTCCACTTT. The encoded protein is CASSVGGVESSPLHF.